This is a list of T cell receptor beta chains from one sample in a study of brain metastases from non-small cell lung cancer. Clones were read by immunoSEQ multiplex PCR, and TCRdb kept only the in-frame ones, dropping some. This table has roughly 14,000 clones, around four fifths appearing once. Source material: primary lung tumor tissue. These receptors all come from a donor older than 35 with non-small cell lung cancer. CDR3s include the opening cysteine and the closing phenylalanine or tryptophan. A D gene is named only where the DNA matches it firmly. Size is omitted from some rows. Given values are once, few, many or a class for expanded clones.

size: .; J: TRBJ1-5; D: .; V: TRBV7-9; CDR3: CASSPLGGNQPQHF; DNA: TGTGCCAGCAGCCCCCTAGGAGGGAATCAGCCCCAGCATTTT
size: .; J: TRBJ1-2; D: .; V: TRBV12-3/TRBV12-4; CDR3: CASRKTEPYGYTF; DNA: TGTGCCAGCAGAAAGACGGAGCCCTATGGCTACACCTTC
size: .; J: TRBJ1-2; D: .; V: TRBV28; CDR3: CASSFRGYGYTF; DNA: TGTGCCAGCAGTTTTAGGGGATATGGCTACACCTTC
size: .; J: TRBJ1-2; D: .; V: TRBV6-5; CDR3: CASSLDVLPFYTF; DNA: TGTGCCAGCAGTCTTGACGTGTTACCCTTCTACACCTTC
size: .; J: TRBJ1-6; D: .; V: TRBV27; CDR3: CASSLSWTPMGGVNSPLHF; DNA: TGTGCCAGCAGTTTATCCTGGACCCCGATGGGAGGGGTTAATTCACCCCTCCACTTT
size: few; J: TRBJ1-1; D: .; V: TRBV10-3; CDR3: CAISIGDDTEAFF; DNA: TGTGCCATCAGTATCGGCGACGACACTGAAGCTTTCTTT
size: .; J: TRBJ2-7; D: .; V: TRBV5-6; CDR3: CASSLNGRTYEQYF; DNA: TGTGCCAGCAGCTTGAACGGTCGGACCTACGAGCAGTACTTC
size: .; J: TRBJ1-6; D: .; V: TRBV10-2; CDR3: CASRDLKTGTGSPLHF; DNA: TGCGCCAGCAGGGACTTGAAGACGGGCACCGGTTCACCCCTCCACTTT
size: .; J: TRBJ2-3; D: .; V: TRBV11-3; CDR3: CASSLGSDSYTDTQYF; DNA: TGTGCCAGCAGCTTAGGTAGCGACTCTTACACAGATACGCAGTATTTT
size: .; J: TRBJ2-5; D: TRBD2; V: TRBV2; CDR3: CASRFSSGGWETQYF; DNA: TGTGCCAGCAGATTCTCTAGCGGGGGTTGGGAGACCCAGTACTTC
size: .; J: TRBJ1-5; D: .; V: TRBV28; CDR3: CASTGGGLLHQPQHF; DNA: TGTGCCAGCACCGGGGGGGGACTTCTTCATCAGCCCCAGCATTTT
size: .; J: TRBJ1-2; D: TRBD1; V: TRBV6-5; CDR3: CASSSQGGADGYTF; DNA: TGTGCCAGCAGTTCCCAAGGGGGCGCGGATGGCTACACCTTC
size: .; J: TRBJ1-4; D: .; V: TRBV4-1; CDR3: CASSQEGGRGLGGLKEKLFF; DNA: TGCGCCAGCAGCCAAGAGGGAGGGAGGGGCCTAGGAGGATTGAAAGAAAAACTGTTTTTT
size: once; J: TRBJ1-1; D: .; V: TRBV6-1; CDR3: CASSDPARPAGTEAFF; DNA: TGTGCCAGCAGTGACCCTGCGCGGCCTGCGGGCACTGAAGCTTTCTTT
size: large; J: TRBJ1-4; D: .; V: TRBV5-1; CDR3: CASSLSDGSYEKLFF; DNA: TGCGCCAGCAGCCTCAGTGACGGATCTTATGAAAAACTGTTTTTT
size: .; J: TRBJ1-2; D: .; V: TRBV29-1; CDR3: CSGDDGGHDYGYTF; DNA: TGCAGCGGGGATGATGGGGGGCACGACTATGGCTACACCTTC
size: .; J: TRBJ1-2; D: .; V: TRBV5-4; CDR3: CASSTHGGDYGYTF; DNA: TGTGCCAGCAGCACGCACGGGGGCGACTATGGCTACACCTTC